This record concerns one T cell receptor beta chain sequence. Trimming cost V 2 bases and J 4 bases, with 6 bases left between them. CDR3 size: 13 residues. The germline V gene encodes CDR1 MDHEN and CDR2 SYDVKM. The data were obtained in a study of blood T cell repertoires in COVID-19. TCRdb's table, derived via immunoSEQ multiplex PCR, lists solely in-frame clones and lacks some. Of some 70,000 clones in the sample, about 87% are singletons; the top ten hold approximately 6.8%. J is TRBJ1-5 and V is TRBV28; no definite D call. The receptor was derived from a woman between 65 and 79 years old with acute or convalescent COVID-19. The material sequenced was peripheral blood. CDR3 sequence reads: CASSLDGNQPQHF. The CDR3 DNA sequence: TGTGCCAGCAGTTTAGACGGGAATCAGCCCCAGCATTTT.